The 21 T cell receptor beta chains reported below all come from one sample, sequenced in a study of control samples from healthy donors and cancer patients. Profiling relied on immunoSEQ multiplex PCR, and the TCRdb table lists in-frame clones only, not all of them. The profile shows 30,000 to 40,000 clones, 80% to 95% of them singletons. Sequencing input: PBMCs. The receptors here all came from a man aged 40-50 years with colorectal cancer.

V and J are TRBV5-1 and TRBJ2-5; D is uncertain. The CDR3 has 13 residues. Trimming shortened V by 5 bases and J by 5 bases, and 13 bases separated the two germline ends. Looked up from germline, CDR1 is SGHRS and CDR2 is YFSETQ. The DNA of the CDR3 is TGCGCCAGCAGTTCTGGTTTTTTCGAGACCCAGTACTTC. Its translation: CASSSGFFETQYF.

V is TRBV18 and J is TRBJ2-2; 8 positions match TRBD2. The V gene's germline CDR1 is KGHSH and CDR2 LQKENI. The J segment lost 2 bases and the V segment lost 6 bases, leaving 8 bases of the junction unmatched. The CDR3 covers 16 residues. For the CDR3, the DNA is TGTGCCAGCTCCGAAGGACTAGCTGGCAACACCGGGGAGCTGTTTTTT. The encoded protein is CASSEGLAGNTGELFF.

The rearrangement links TRBV30 to TRBJ2-1, with D perhaps TRBD1 (6 bases). V was shortened by 5 bases and J by 8 bases, with 19 bases between the two germline ends. This CDR3 comprises 14 residues. CDR1 GTSNPN and CDR2 SVGIG come from the germline V gene (reference sequence). The CDR3 region is CAWAGTSRADEQFF. The CDR3 coding sequence is TGTGCCTGGGCCGGGACATCCCGAGCGGATGAGCAGTTCTTC.

This clone was recorded only once. This chain uses TRBV30 with TRBJ2-6; D may be TRBD1 (5 bases). Germline assignment: CDR1 GTSNPN and CDR2 SVGIG (reference sequence). CDR3 length: 13 amino acids. Trimming shortened V by 4 bases and J by 4 bases, and 8 bases separated the two germline ends. In DNA, the CDR3 is TGTGCCTGGATGTACAGGGGGGCCAACGTCCTGACTTTC. It codes for CAWMYRGANVLTF.

The rearrangement uses TRBV6-5 and TRBJ1-4; no firm D call. The CDR3 is made up of 15 amino acids. The germline V gene has CDR1 MNHEY and CDR2 SVGAGI. V gave up 6 bases and J gave up 0 bases, with 11 bases separating them. The chain's CDR3 is CASRGPVTTNEKLFF. The CDR3 bases are TGTGCCAGCAGGGGCCCGGTCACAACTAATGAAAAACTGTTTTTT.

This rearrangement joins TRBV5-1 to TRBJ2-5; TRBD2 might be the D (6 bases). The CDR3 is 14 amino acids. Trimming took 4 bases from V and 5 from J, leaving 15 bases between them. CDR1 and CDR2 from the germline V gene are SGHRS and YFSETQ. CDR3 sequence: CASSDPGTLETQYF. The CDR3 bases are TGCGCCAGCAGCGACCCTGGGACTTTGGAGACCCAGTACTTC. The full variable domain, its missing parts supplied by reference TRBV5-1 and TRBJ2-5, is KAGVTQTPRYLIKTRGQQVTLSCSPISGHRSVSWYQQTPGQGLQFLFEYFSETQRNKGNFPGRFSGRQFSNSRSEMNVSTLELGDSALYLCASSDPGTLETQYFGPGTRLLVL.

The V call is TRBV28, the J call TRBJ2-3; TRBD1 aligns across 8 bases. Germline loops: CDR1 MDHEN, CDR2 SYDVKM. Germline trimming cut 6 bases from V and 5 bases from J; bases unmatched to any gene: 10. This CDR3 is built from 15 residues. CDR3 sequence reads: CASSPGTGHRDTQYF. CDR3 sequence (DNA): TGTGCCAGCAGCCCTGGGACAGGCCATCGAGATACGCAGTATTTT.

This chain connects TRBV19 to TRBJ1-4; D not certain. This CDR3 region has 14 residues. Per germline, CDR1 LNHDA and CDR2 SQIVND (reference sequence). Between the trimmed V and J ends, which lost 2 bases and 0 bases, there was a span of 4 bases. Written as DNA, the CDR3 is TGTGCCAGTAGTATATCTGCAACTAATGAAAAACTGTTTTTT. Protein product: CASSISATNEKLFF.

This chain connects TRBV12-3 or TRBV12-4 to TRBJ1-2; no definite D call. Trimming took 5 bases from V and 4 from J, leaving 8 bases between them. The CDR3 is 12 amino acids. The CDR3 sequence is CASSRAGYGYTF. The CDR3 DNA sequence: TGTGCCAGCAGTCGTGCAGGCTATGGCTACACCTTC.

This chain joins TRBV19 and TRBJ1-3, with D perhaps matching TRBD1 (5 bases). Trimming removed 5 bases from V and 7 bases from J, with 12 bases in between. Germline CDR1 is LNHDA and CDR2 is SQIVND (reference sequence). The CDR3 loop spans 13 amino acids. The CDR3 spells CASSSRDGNTIYF. As DNA, the CDR3 is TGTGCCAGTAGTTCCCGGGACGGCAACACCATATATTTT.

This clone occurred once. This chain connects TRBV4-2 to TRBJ2-1; TRBD2 matches at 12 bases. Germline trimming cut 1 base from V and 6 bases from J; bases unmatched to any gene: 4. CDR1 is LGHNA and CDR2 is YNFKEQ in the germline V gene. The CDR3 has 16 residues. The CDR3 DNA reads as TGTGCCAGCAGCCAAGGGCTAGCGGGGGGGGGCAATGAGCAGTTCTTC. Its protein product is CASSQGLAGGGNEQFF.

The rearrangement uses TRBV19 and TRBJ1-4; D is perhaps TRBD1 (5 bases). CDR1 and CDR2 (germline): LNHDA, SQIVND (reference sequence). The CDR3 covers 14 residues. V dropped 6 bases and J dropped 4 bases, with 12 bases sitting between them. Here the CDR3 reads CASSGTELNEKLFF. In nucleotides, the CDR3 is TGTGCCAGTAGCGGGACGGAGCTTAATGAAAAACTGTTTTTT.

This clone has only a few counts. The V and J genes are TRBV25-1 and TRBJ2-7; the D gene is possibly TRBD1 (6 bases). With 5 bases removed from V and 4 bases from J, the gap between germline ends came to 12 bases. The CDR3 totals 13 residues. Germline V gene data show CDR1 as MGHDK and CDR2 as SYGVNS. DNA for the CDR3: TGTGCCAGCAGTCACACGGACAGATACGAGCAGTACTTC. Translation: CASSHTDRYEQYF.

The chain is built from TRBV18 and TRBJ2-3; the match to TRBD2 covers 9 bases. CDR3 size: 17 residues. Per germline, CDR1 KGHSH and CDR2 LQKENI. With V trimmed by 3 bases and J by 1 base, 8 bases remained unmatched. This CDR3 reads CASSPQKVAGGTDTQYF. In nucleotides, the CDR3 is TGTGCCAGCTCACCCCAGAAAGTAGCGGGGGGCACAGATACGCAGTATTTT.

The rearrangement uses TRBV7-9 and TRBJ2-3; 11 nucleotides align to TRBD2. J was trimmed by 2 bases and V by 3 bases; bases with no gene match: 10. The CDR3 spans 18 residues. CDR1 is SEHNR and CDR2 is FQNEAQ in the germline V gene (reference sequence). The CDR3 bases are TGTGCCAGCAGCTTTAGCGGGGGGGGGACAGGAACCACAGATACGCAGTATTTT. Translation: CASSFSGGGTGTTDTQYF.

This clone was observed once. The chain links TRBV18 to TRBJ1-6, with TRBD1 identical over 9 bases. Trimming cost V 4 bases and J 9 bases; bases outside gene matches: 7. Per the germline V gene, CDR1 is KGHSH and CDR2 is LQKENI. There are 15 residues in the CDR3. The chain's CDR3 is CASSRAGQGTSPLHF. The DNA for the CDR3 is TGTGCCAGCTCACGGGCGGGACAGGGAACTTCACCCCTCCACTTT.

The chain couples TRBV7-9 to TRBJ1-1; D is ambiguous. The CDR3 extends over 14 amino acids. CDR1 and CDR2 from the germline V gene are SEHNR and FQNEAQ (reference sequence). V lost 7 bases to trimming and J lost 1 base, with 13 bases between them. The CDR3 bases are TGTGCCAGCATTCCCGGGCAGGAGAACACTGAAGCTTTCTTT. Its translation: CASIPGQENTEAFF.

This chain uses TRBV11-2 with TRBJ1-6; D call uncertain. Germline CDR1 SGHAT, CDR2 FQNNGV. The CDR3 is 15 residues long. V shed 5 bases and J shed 9 bases, with 17 bases lying between them. CDR3 loop: CASSPTDQVRSPLHF. DNA for the CDR3: TGTGCCAGCAGCCCGACGGACCAAGTTCGTTCACCCCTCCACTTT.

The V call is TRBV7-8, the J call TRBJ2-2; TRBD2 aligns across 10 bases. Germline V gene lookup returns CDR1 SGHVS and CDR2 FQNEAQ. This CDR3 is built from 17 residues. V lost 5 bases, J lost 7 bases, and 13 bases stayed unmatched. DNA of the CDR3: TGTGCCAGCAGCCACGCCGGAGCGGGGGGGCCGGGCGGGGAGCTGTTTTTT. This translates into CASSHAGAGGPGGELFF.

This chain joins TRBV5-5 and TRBJ1-1; no clear D gene. The CDR3 spans 15 residues. Germline-derived CDR1 and CDR2 are SGHKS and YYEKEE (reference sequence). Trimming removed 4 bases at V and 0 bases at J, with 13 bases between. CDR3 DNA sequence: TGTGCCAGCAGCCTGGCGGCCACCATGAACACTGAAGCTTTCTTT. Residues: CASSLAATMNTEAFF.

This clone came up a few times. V is TRBV5-4 and J is TRBJ1-2, with a tentative D call TRBD1 (6 bases). CDR3 length: 15 amino acids. Germline CDR1 and CDR2: SGHNT and YYREEE (reference sequence). Trimming shortened V by 6 bases and J by 0 bases, and 15 bases separated the two germline ends. The CDR3 region is CASKEGENTNYGYTF. The CDR3 coding sequence is TGTGCCAGCAAAGAGGGGGAGAACACTAACTATGGCTACACCTTC.